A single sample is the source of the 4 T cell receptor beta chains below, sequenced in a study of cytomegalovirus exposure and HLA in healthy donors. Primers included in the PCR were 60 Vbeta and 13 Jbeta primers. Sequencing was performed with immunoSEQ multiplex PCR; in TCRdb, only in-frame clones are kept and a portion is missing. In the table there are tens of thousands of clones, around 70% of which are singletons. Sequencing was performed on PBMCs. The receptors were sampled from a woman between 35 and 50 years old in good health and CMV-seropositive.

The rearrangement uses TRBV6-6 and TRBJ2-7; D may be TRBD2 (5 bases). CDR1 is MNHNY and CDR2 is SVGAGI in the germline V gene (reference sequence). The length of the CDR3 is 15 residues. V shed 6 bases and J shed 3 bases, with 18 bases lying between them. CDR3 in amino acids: CASRGEGLQIYEQYF. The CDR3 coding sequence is TGTGCCAGCAGGGGAGAGGGTCTCCAGATCTACGAGCAGTACTTC.

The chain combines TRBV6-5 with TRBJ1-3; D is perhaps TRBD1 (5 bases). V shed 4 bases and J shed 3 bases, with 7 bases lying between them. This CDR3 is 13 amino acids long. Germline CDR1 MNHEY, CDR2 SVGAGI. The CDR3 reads CASSSGYGNTIYF. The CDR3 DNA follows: TGTGCCAGCAGTTCAGGGTATGGAAACACCATATATTTT.

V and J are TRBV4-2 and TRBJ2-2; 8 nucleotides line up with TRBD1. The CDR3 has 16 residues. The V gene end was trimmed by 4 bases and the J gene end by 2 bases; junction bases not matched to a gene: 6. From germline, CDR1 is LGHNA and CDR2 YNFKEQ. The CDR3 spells CASSPGTGTNTGELFF. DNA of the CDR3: TGTGCCAGCAGCCCCGGGACAGGCACTAACACCGGGGAGCTGTTTTTT.

Here the CDR3 reads CASSFDSTQETQYF. In nucleotides, the CDR3 is TGCGCCAGCAGCTTCGACAGTACACAAGAGACCCAGTACTTC. The chain couples TRBV5-1 to TRBJ2-5, with D maybe TRBD1 (5 bases). Germline lookup yields CDR1 SGHRS and CDR2 YFSETQ. The CDR3 is 14 residues long. V lost 2 bases, J lost 2 bases, and 10 bases lay in between.